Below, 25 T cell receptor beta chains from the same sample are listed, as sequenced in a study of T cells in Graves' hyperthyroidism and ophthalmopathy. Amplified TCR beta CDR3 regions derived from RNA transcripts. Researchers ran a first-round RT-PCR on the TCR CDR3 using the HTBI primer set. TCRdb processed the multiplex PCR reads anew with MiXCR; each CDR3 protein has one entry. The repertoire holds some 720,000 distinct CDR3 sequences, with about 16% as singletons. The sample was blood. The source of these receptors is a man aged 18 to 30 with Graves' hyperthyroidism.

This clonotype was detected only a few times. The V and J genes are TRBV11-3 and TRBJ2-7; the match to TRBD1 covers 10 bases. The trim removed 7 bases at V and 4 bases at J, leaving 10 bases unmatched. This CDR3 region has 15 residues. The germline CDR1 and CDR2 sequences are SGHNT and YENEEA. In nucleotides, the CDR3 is TGTGCCAGCATCCAGCAGACAGGGGGCGATTACGAGCAGTACTTC. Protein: CASIQQTGGDYEQYF.

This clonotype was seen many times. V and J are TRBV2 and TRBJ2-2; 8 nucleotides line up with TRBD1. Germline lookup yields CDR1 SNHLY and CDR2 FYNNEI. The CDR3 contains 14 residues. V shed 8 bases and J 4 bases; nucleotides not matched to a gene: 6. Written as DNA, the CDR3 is TGTGCCAGCGCGACAGGGGTGGGCACCGGGGAGCTGTTTTTT. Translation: CASATGVGTGELFF.

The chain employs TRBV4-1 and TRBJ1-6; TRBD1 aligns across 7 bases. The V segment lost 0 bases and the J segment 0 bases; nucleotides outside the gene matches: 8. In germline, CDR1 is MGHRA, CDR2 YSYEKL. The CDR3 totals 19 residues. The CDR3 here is CASSQEAGGPSSYNSPLHF. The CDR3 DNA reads TGCGCCAGCAGCCAAGAGGCAGGGGGACCCAGCTCCTATAATTCACCCCTCCACTTT.

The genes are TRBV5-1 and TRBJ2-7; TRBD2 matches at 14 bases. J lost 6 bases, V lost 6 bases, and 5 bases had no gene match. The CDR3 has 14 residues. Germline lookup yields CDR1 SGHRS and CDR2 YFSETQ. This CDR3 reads CASTGTSGSGEQYF. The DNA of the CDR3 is TGCGCCAGCACCGGGACTAGCGGGAGCGGCGAGCAGTACTTC.

The CDR3 sequence: CAISESTGIGSGELFF. The CDR3 bases are TGTGCCATCAGTGAGTCAACGGGAATAGGTTCCGGGGAGCTGTTTTTT. The J gene is TRBJ2-2, the V gene TRBV10-3; tentative D call: TRBD2 (5 bases). This CDR3 has 16 residues. Germline CDR1 and CDR2: ENHRY and SYGVKD. Trimming pared 0 bases from V and 6 bases from J, leaving 14 bases between.

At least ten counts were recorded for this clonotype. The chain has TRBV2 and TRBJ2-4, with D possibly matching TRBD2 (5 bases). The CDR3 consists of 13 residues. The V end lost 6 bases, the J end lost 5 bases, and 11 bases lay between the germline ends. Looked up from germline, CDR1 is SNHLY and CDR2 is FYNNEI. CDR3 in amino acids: CASRSDGENIQYF. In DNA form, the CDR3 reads TGTGCCAGCAGAAGTGACGGGGAAAACATTCAGTACTTC.

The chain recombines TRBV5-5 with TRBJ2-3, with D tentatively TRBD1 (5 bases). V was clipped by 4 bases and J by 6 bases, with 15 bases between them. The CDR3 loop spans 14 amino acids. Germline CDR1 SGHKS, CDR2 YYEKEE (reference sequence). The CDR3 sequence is CASSQGAGPDTQYF. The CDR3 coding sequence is TGTGCCAGCAGCCAGGGTGCAGGGCCCGATACGCAGTATTTT.

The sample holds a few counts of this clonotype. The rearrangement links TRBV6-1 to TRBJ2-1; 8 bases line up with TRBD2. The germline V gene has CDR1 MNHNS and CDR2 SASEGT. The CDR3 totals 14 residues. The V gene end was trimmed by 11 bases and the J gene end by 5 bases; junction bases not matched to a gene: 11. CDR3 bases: TGTGCCGGCAAAGCGGGGGCCTTACACAATGAGCAGTTCTTC. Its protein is CAGKAGALHNEQFF.

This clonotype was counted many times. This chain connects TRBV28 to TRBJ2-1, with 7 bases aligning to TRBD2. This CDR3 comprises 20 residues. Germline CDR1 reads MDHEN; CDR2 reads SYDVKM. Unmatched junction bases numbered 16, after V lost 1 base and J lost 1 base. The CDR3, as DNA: TGTGCCAGCAGTTTATCGCCAGGACTAGTGAGGATAAGGTCCTACAATGAGCAGTTCTTC. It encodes CASSLSPGLVRIRSYNEQFF.

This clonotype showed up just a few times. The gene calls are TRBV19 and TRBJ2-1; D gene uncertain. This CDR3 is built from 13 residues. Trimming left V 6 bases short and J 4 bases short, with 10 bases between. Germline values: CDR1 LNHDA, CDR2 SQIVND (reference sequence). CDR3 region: CASRQRTYNEQFF. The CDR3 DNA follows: TGTGCCAGTAGGCAAAGAACTTACAATGAGCAGTTCTTC.

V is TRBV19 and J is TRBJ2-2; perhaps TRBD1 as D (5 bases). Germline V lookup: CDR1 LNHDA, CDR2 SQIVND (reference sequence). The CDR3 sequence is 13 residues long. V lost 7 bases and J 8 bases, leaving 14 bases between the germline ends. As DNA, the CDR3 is TGTGCCAGTACGGCCAGGGTAGGAGGGGAGCTGTTTTTT. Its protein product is CASTARVGGELFF.

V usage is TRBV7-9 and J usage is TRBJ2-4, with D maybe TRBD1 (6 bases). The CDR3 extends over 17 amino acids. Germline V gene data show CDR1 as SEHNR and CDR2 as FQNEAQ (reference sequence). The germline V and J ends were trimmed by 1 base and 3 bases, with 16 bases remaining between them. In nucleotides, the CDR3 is TGTGCCAGCAGCTTAGTGATCGGACAGTGGGTCAAAAACATTCAGTACTTC. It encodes CASSLVIGQWVKNIQYF.

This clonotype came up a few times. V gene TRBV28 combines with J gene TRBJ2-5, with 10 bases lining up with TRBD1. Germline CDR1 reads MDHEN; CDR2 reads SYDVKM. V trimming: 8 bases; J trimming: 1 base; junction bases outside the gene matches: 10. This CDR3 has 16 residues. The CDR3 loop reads CASFSRGQGVQETQYF. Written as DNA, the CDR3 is TGTGCCAGCTTTTCTCGTGGACAGGGGGTCCAAGAGACCCAGTACTTC.

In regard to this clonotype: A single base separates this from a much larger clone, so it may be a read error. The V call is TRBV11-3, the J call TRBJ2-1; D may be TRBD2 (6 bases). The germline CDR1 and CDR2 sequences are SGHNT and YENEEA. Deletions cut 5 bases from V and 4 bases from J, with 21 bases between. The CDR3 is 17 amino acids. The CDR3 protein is CASSLKAPGRGYNEQFF. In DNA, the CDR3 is TGTGCCAGCAGCCTAAAAGCCCCGGGACGGGGGTACAATGAGCAGTTCTTC.

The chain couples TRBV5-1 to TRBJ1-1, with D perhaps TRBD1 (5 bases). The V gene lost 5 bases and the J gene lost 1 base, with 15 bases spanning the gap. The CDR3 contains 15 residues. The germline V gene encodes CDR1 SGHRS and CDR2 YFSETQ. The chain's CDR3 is CASSGGWGGNTEAFF. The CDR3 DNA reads TGCGCCAGCAGTGGGGGTTGGGGGGGGAACACTGAAGCTTTCTTT.

Here the CDR3 DNA reads TGTGCCAGCAGTTACGGCAGATGGCAGCCCCAGCATTTT. The encoded protein is CASSYGRWQPQHF. This chain uses TRBV6-6 with TRBJ1-5; the D is unclear. V dropped 2 bases and J dropped 7 bases, with 9 bases sitting between them. CDR1 MNHNY and CDR2 SVGAGI come from the germline V gene (reference sequence). There are 13 residues in the CDR3.

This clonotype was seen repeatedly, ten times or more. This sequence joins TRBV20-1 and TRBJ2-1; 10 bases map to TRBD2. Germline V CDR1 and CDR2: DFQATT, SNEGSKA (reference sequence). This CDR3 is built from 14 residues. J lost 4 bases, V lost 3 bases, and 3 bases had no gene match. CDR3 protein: CSASGTSAYNEQFF. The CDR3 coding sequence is TGCAGTGCTAGCGGGACTAGCGCTTACAATGAGCAGTTCTTC.

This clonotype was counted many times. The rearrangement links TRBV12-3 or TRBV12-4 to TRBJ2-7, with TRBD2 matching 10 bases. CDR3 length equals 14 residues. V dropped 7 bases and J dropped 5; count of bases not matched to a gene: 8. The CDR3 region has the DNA TGTGCCAGCACCCGAGCGGGAGGGCCGAACGAGCAGTACTTC. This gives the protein CASTRAGGPNEQYF.

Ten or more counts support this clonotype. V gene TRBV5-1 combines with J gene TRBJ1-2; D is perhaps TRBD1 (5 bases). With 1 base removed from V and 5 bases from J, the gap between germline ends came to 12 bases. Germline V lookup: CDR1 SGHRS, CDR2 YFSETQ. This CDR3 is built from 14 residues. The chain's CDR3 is CASSLSGQEYGYTF. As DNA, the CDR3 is TGCGCCAGCAGCTTGTCGGGGCAGGAATATGGCTACACCTTC.

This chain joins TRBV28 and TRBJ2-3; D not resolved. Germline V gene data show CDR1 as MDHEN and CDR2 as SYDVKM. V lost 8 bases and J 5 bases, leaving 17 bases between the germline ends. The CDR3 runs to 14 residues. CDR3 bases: TGTGCCAGCGGCCGCTGGGCCTTAGGAGATACGCAGTATTTT. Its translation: CASGRWALGDTQYF.

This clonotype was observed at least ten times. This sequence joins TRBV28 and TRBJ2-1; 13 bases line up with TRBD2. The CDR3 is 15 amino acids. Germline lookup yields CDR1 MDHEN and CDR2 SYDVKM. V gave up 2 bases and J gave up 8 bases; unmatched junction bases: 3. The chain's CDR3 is CASSLGTSGNDEQFF. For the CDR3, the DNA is TGTGCCAGCAGTTTAGGGACTAGCGGGAATGATGAGCAGTTCTTC.

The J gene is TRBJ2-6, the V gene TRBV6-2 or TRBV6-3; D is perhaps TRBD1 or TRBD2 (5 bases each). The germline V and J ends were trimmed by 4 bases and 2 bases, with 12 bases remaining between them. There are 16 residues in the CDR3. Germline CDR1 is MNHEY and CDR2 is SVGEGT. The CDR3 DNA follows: TGTGCCAGCAGTTCCATGAGAGGGGCTGGGGCCAACGTCCTGACTTTC. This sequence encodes CASSSMRGAGANVLTF.

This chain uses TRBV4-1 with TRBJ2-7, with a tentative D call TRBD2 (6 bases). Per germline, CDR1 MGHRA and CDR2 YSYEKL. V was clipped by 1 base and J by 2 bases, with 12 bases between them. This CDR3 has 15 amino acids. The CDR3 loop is CASSQVSGPTYEQYF. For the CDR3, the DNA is TGCGCCAGCAGCCAAGTCAGCGGGCCTACCTACGAGCAGTACTTC.

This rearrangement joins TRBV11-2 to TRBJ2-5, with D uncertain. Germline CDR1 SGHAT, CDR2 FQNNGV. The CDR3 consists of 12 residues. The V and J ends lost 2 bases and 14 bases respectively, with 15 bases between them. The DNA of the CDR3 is TGTGCCAGCAGCTTACTTGACAAGGTTGGATACTTC. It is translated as CASSLLDKVGYF.

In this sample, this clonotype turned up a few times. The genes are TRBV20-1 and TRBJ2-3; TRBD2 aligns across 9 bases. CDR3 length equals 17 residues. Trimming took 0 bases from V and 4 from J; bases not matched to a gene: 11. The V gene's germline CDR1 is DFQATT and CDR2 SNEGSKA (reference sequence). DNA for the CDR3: TGCAGTGCTAGAGAATGGGTAGCGGGAGCGGCTGCAGATACGCAGTATTTT. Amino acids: CSAREWVAGAAADTQYF.